The clone carrying this TCR beta chain occurred a few times. This entry comes from a study of CD8 T cells in Susac syndrome. The RNA input was about 0.45 to 1 ug, and it was reverse transcribed with random hexamers. TCR beta CDR3 was amplified by immunoSEQ multiplex PCR. This amplification extended across 54 Vbeta and 13 Jbeta segments. TCRdb called the immunoSEQ multiplex PCR reads again in MiXCR, with one record for every CDR3 protein. The sample includes about 280,000 distinct CDR3 sequences, approximately 81% of them seen just once. The CDR3 contains 14 residues. Germline V gene lookup returns CDR1 SGHDN and CDR2 FVKESK. V was pared by 1 base and J by 4 bases, with 11 bases between. TEMRA cells were FACS-enriched, with CD8+ and CD4+ T cells isolated negatively.

V is TRBV14 and J is TRBJ2-7; weak D call: TRBD1 (6 bases). This TCR derives from a human donor with multiple sclerosis. The material sequenced was CD8+ T cells from PBMCs. The CDR3 DNA sequence: TGTGCCAGCAGCCAAGGCCAGGGGCCTTACGAGCAGTACTTC. Translation: CASSQGQGPYEQYF.